Listed below are T cell receptor beta chains from one sample, sequenced in a study of a mutant IDH1 vaccine in newly diagnosed glioma. These TCRs are of unknown antigen specificity. Produced via immunoSEQ multiplex PCR; TCRdb's table is partial and in-frame only. The sample carries 40,000 to 45,000 clones, 81% recorded once. Material: PBMCs, obtained from a glioma patient whose treatment included an IDH1 peptide vaccine. These receptors were collected from a woman aged 40-49 years with glioma. Some clones in this sample may be carry-over from other donors' samples. Both conserved end residues are part of each CDR3. The order of the fields is CDR3 length, V gene, J gene, CDR3 protein.

15	TRBV7-8	TRBJ2-7	CASSSDTGGFYEQYF
19	TRBV7-9	TRBJ2-1	CASRPRTPQEQSNYNEQFF
18	TRBV21-1	TRBJ1-1	CASSTRTGSFLLGTEAFF
14	TRBV6-1	TRBJ1-6	CASSDRSYNSPLHF
11	TRBV10-3	TRBJ1-1	CAIAQNTEAFF
16	TRBV7-2	TRBJ2-7	CASSSGSGGFSYEQYF
13	TRBV9	TRBJ2-1	CASSVPVRGEQFF
16	TRBV9	TRBJ2-5	CASSLAGWGLQETQYF
14	TRBV6-5	TRBJ1-1	CASLSFGLNTEAFF
16	TRBV29-1	TRBJ2-2	CSVRQQGGSGTGELFF
14	TRBV6-1	TRBJ1-5	CASSEVRREQPQHF
14	TRBV6-1	TRBJ2-1	CASSEDIWGNEQFF
15	TRBV5-4	TRBJ2-1	CASSLGLDLYNEQFF
13	TRBV7-2	TRBJ2-1	CASSLGLQNEQFF
16	TRBV1	TRBJ2-7	CTSSQEIRDSPYEQYF
16	TRBV4-2	TRBJ1-1	CASSQDRGRADTEAFF
14	TRBV11-2	TRBJ2-5	CASSLWRGEETQYF
15	TRBV27	TRBJ2-7	CASSPTGGYSYEQYF
18	TRBV19	TRBJ1-2	CASTSPNPGGGLNYGYTF
18	TRBV7-8	TRBJ1-1	CASSLVGTGASSNTEAFF
14	TRBV9	TRBJ1-2	CASSEFGTGDGYTF
16	TRBV11-1	TRBJ2-6	CASSPSLHSGANVLTF
17	TRBV14	TRBJ1-2	CASSPNPGQGANYGYTF
16	TRBV5-8	TRBJ2-7	CASSLPYSVAAYEQYF
13	TRBV27	TRBJ1-5	CASSVDWNQPQHF
15	TRBV21-1	TRBJ1-1	CASSKARDTNTEAFF
15	TRBV28	TRBJ1-5	CASSLGQGYRQPQHF
16	TRBV5-1	TRBJ2-3	CASSRLAGGVTDTQYF
13	TRBV7-9	TRBJ2-4	CASRPMGGDIQYF
12	TRBV19	TRBJ2-1	CASRRGFNEQFF
15	TRBV5-1	TRBJ1-4	CASMLIPGNGEKLFF
15	TRBV7-9	TRBJ1-1	CASSKPRYTNTEAFF
14	TRBV7-2	TRBJ1-1	CASSFDGANTEAFF
11	TRBV28	TRBJ2-7	CAIGASGEQYF
16	TRBV7-8	TRBJ2-6	CASSLGLASGANVLTF
15	TRBV19	TRBJ2-1	CASSTSDRGTNEQFF
16	TRBV7-9	TRBJ2-1	CASILNGDNSYNEQFF
16	TRBV6-1	TRBJ2-5	CASSEGGRGTQETQYF
15	TRBV18	TRBJ2-7	CASSPGTGTSYEQYF
14	TRBV6-5	TRBJ1-5	CASGPGGGDQPQHF